A single T cell receptor (beta chain) is shown here with its context. This specimen comes from a study of early T cells in non-severe SARS-CoV-2 infection. About the study: The sequenced material was bulk RNA from unsorted whole blood, and its chains were unpaired.

Individual cDNA molecules received unique molecular identifiers during library preparation. TCRdb processed the 5' RACE reads anew with MiXCR; each CDR3 protein has one entry. The repertoire consists of tens of thousands of distinct CDR3 sequences, with around 12% occurring once and the leading ten covering less than 3.5%. Germline V gene sequence: CDR1 LGHNA, CDR2 YNFKEQ. This CDR3 is 13 amino acids long. With 0 bases removed from V and 2 bases from J, the gap between germline ends came to 5 bases. Specimen: whole blood, collected at baseline. The receptor's source is an adult who was a healthcare worker with PCR-confirmed SARS-CoV-2 infection or an uninfected control (not recorded which). J is TRBJ2-7 and V is TRBV4-2; no reliable D call. The CDR3 nucleotides read TGTGCCAGCAGCCAAGATCTGGCCTACGAGCAGTACTTC. This encodes CASSQDLAYEQYF.